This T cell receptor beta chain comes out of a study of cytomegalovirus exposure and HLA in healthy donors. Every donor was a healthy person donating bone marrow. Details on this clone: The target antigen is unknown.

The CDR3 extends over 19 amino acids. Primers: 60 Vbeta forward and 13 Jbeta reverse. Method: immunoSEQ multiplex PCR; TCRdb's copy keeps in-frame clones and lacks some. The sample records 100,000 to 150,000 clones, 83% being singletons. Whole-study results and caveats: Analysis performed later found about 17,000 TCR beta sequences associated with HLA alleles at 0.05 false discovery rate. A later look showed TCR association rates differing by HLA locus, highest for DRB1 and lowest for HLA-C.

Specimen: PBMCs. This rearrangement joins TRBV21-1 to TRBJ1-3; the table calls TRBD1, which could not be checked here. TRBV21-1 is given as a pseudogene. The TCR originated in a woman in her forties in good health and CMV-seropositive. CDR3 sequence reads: CASSKLVWDSLLSGNTIYF. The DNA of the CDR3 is TGTGCCAGCAGCAAACTTGTGTGGGACAGCCTACTCTCTGGAAACACCATATATTTT.